The rows below give T cell receptor beta chains drawn from one sample of a study of blood T cells in healthy people across ages. TCRdb analysed the 5' RACE reads with MiXCR anew, one entry per CDR3 protein. The sample includes under 1,100,000 distinct CDR3 sequences, approximately 25% seen only once; the top ten take 0.75%. This same sample was also taken into another study, of T cells of mothers and their children.

Input material: blood. These receptors came from a girl aged 2-15 years in good health. Each CDR3 is given with its conserved first and last residue. The D gene is left open where the match is weak. The size field is filled for only some rows; it gives once, few, many or a size class.

CDR3 protein	CDR3 DNA	clone size	V gene	J gene	D gene
CASAVGTNYGYTF	TGTGCCAGCGCTGTGGGGACCAACTATGGCTACACCTTC	few	TRBV27	TRBJ1-2	.
CSAGRGTQETQYF	TGCAGTGCTGGCCGGGGAACCCAAGAGACCCAGTACTTC	.	TRBV20-1	TRBJ2-5	.
CASSYLHRAQRTEAFF	TGTGCCAGCAGTTACCTACACCGGGCCCAAAGGACTGAAGCTTTCTTT	few	TRBV6-5	TRBJ1-1	.
CASSLYAGGANEQFF	TGTGCCAGCAGCTTATACGCGGGGGGGGCGAATGAGCAGTTCTTC	.	TRBV11-1	TRBJ2-1	TRBD2
CASSPSTTEAFF	TGTGCCAGCAGCCCGTCCACCACTGAAGCTTTCTTT	few	TRBV6-6	TRBJ1-1	.
CASSFAGHVGYTF	TGTGCCAGCAGCTTCGCGGGACACGTCGGCTACACCTTC	.	TRBV7-2	TRBJ1-2	.
CSVVGRNTGELFF	TGCAGCGTTGTGGGCAGGAACACCGGGGAGCTGTTTTTT	few	TRBV29-1	TRBJ2-2	.
CASSQVVGVGEQYF	TGCGCCAGCAGCCAAGTGGTGGGGGTAGGCGAGCAGTACTTC	.	TRBV4-3	TRBJ2-7	.
CASRGTGGPQHF	TGTGCCAGCAGAGGGACAGGGGGACCCCAGCATTTT	few	TRBV12-3/TRBV12-4	TRBJ1-5	TRBD1
CAISVGYEQYF	TGTGCCATCAGTGTGGGCTACGAGCAGTACTTC	.	TRBV10-3	TRBJ2-7	.
CASSRTRASTDTQYF	TGTGCCAGCAGTCGGACTAGAGCGAGCACAGATACGCAGTATTTT	.	TRBV12-3/TRBV12-4	TRBJ2-3	TRBD2
CASMELAGTYEQYF	TGTGCCAGCATGGAATTAGCGGGGACCTACGAGCAGTACTTC	few	TRBV6-5	TRBJ2-7	TRBD2
CASSFLGENTGELFF	TGTGCCAGCAGTTTTCTGGGGGAAAACACCGGGGAGCTGTTTTTT	.	TRBV12-3/TRBV12-4	TRBJ2-2	.
CSARDTDTQYF	TGCAGTGCTAGAGATACAGATACGCAGTATTTT	few	TRBV20-1	TRBJ2-3	.
CSVERGVGTGELFF	TGCAGCGTTGAAAGAGGGGTAGGAACCGGGGAGCTGTTTTTT	.	TRBV29-1	TRBJ2-2	.
CSASGPRETQYF	TGCAGCGCTTCGGGACCCCGCGAGACCCAGTACTTC	.	TRBV29-1	TRBJ2-5	.
CASRGPRTAKEWNIQYF	TGTGCCAGCAGGGGGCCGCGGACGGCCAAGGAGTGGAACATTCAGTACTTC	.	TRBV5-6	TRBJ2-4	.
CARPHRDYSNQPQHF	TGTGCCAGACCCCACAGGGATTATAGCAATCAGCCCCAGCATTTT	few	TRBV28	TRBJ1-5	.
CASSSPHRSDEKLFF	TGTGCCAGCAGTTCCCCCCACAGATCCGATGAAAAACTGTTTTTT	.	TRBV6-5	TRBJ1-4	.
CSVEEAGGRADTQYF	TGCAGCGTTGAAGAGGCAGGGGGTCGGGCAGATACGCAGTATTTT	few	TRBV29-1	TRBJ2-3	TRBD1
CASSLYQGPTEAFF	TGTGCCAGCAGCTTATATCAGGGACCCACTGAAGCTTTCTTT	.	TRBV7-2	TRBJ1-1	.
CASSTGTVGHEKLFF	TGTGCCAGTAGTACGGGGACCGTTGGGCATGAAAAACTGTTTTTT	.	TRBV19	TRBJ1-4	.
CASSAPDDYGYAF	TGTGCCAGCAGTGCCCCCGACGATTATGGCTACGCCTTC	.	TRBV9	TRBJ1-2	.